A single sample is the source of the 17 T cell receptor beta chains below, sequenced in a study of shared clonotypes between healthy human individuals. Profiling relied on immunoSEQ multiplex PCR, and the TCRdb table lists in-frame clones only, not all of them. The sample consists of about 680,000 clones, 73% of them appearing once. The sample comprised memory CD4+ T cells sorted from blood. The subset here: CD45RA-negative fraction. The receptors derive from a woman in her 30s in good health.

The gene calls are TRBV18 and TRBJ2-5, with D perhaps given as TRBD1 or TRBD2 (5 bases each). V lost 3 bases to trimming and J lost 1 base, with 27 bases between them. Germline assignment: CDR1 KGHSH and CDR2 LQKENI. CDR3 size: 20 residues. CDR3 loop: CASSPRGSSDGTGSQETQYF. The CDR3 bases are TGTGCCAGCTCACCCCGTGGGTCGAGCGACGGGACGGGAAGCCAAGAGACCCAGTACTTC.

The gene calls are TRBV11-2 and TRBJ1-3, with a weak D call TRBD1 (5 bases). This CDR3 is built from 15 residues. Trimming took off 3 bases at V and 0 bases at J, with 9 bases between the two ends. Germline V gene sequence: CDR1 SGHAT, CDR2 FQNNGV. CDR3 region: CASSFIGDSGNTIYF. The CDR3 coding sequence is TGTGCCAGCAGCTTCATAGGGGACTCTGGAAACACCATATATTTT. Complete variable domain (other parts from reference TRBV11-2 and TRBJ1-3): EAGVAQSPRYKIIEKRQSVAFWCNPISGHATLYWYQQILGQGPKLLIQFQNNGVVDDSQLPKDRFSAERLKGVDSTLKIQPAKLEDSAVYLCASSFIGDSGNTIYFGEGSWLTVV.

V usage is TRBV28 and J usage is TRBJ2-2, with TRBD1 matching 7 bases. This CDR3 region has 16 residues. Germline V lookup: CDR1 MDHEN, CDR2 SYDVKM. With V trimmed by 7 bases and J by 2 bases, 10 bases remained unmatched. Written as DNA, the CDR3 is TGTGCCAGCACCAACAGGGACAGATTTAACACCGGGGAGCTGTTTTTT. Translated, it gives CASTNRDRFNTGELFF.

This sequence joins TRBV7-2 and TRBJ2-3, with D hard to call. This CDR3 comprises 13 residues. Germline V gene lookup returns CDR1 SGHTA and CDR2 FQGNSA. The V end lost 7 bases, the J end lost 4 bases, and 12 bases lay between the germline ends. CDR3 nucleotides: TGTGCCAGCACCCGACCACCGGCAGATACGCAGTATTTT. Residues: CASTRPPADTQYF.

Concerning this clone itself: The sample carries other DNA sequences with the same CDR3. This sequence joins TRBV5-1 and TRBJ2-7; perhaps TRBD2 as D (5 bases). Per the germline V gene, CDR1 is SGHRS and CDR2 is YFSETQ. V was clipped by 4 bases and J by 2 bases, with 10 bases between them. This CDR3 spans 13 amino acids. The CDR3 coding sequence is TGCGCCAGCAGCCCGGGAACGACCTACGAGCAGTACTTC. Amino acid sequence: CASSPGTTYEQYF.

This chain uses TRBV28 with TRBJ1-1, with D perhaps matching TRBD1 (5 bases). The CDR3 loop spans 12 amino acids. Germline CDR1 MDHEN, CDR2 SYDVKM. Trimming stripped 7 bases from V and 5 bases from J, with 11 bases between. DNA of the CDR3: TGTGCCAGCACTAGCGGGGGGACTGAAGCTTTCTTT. Protein: CASTSGGTEAFF.

The chain combines TRBV6-1 with TRBJ2-1; a possible D gene is TRBD1 (5 bases). The germline V and J ends were trimmed by 7 bases and 10 bases, with 17 bases remaining between them. Per germline, CDR1 MNHNS and CDR2 SASEGT. The CDR3 runs 13 residues. The CDR3 spells CASNLVVGVEQFF. Written as DNA, the CDR3 is TGTGCCAGCAACCTAGTAGTAGGGGTAGAGCAGTTCTTC.

This rearrangement joins TRBV6-4 to TRBJ1-1; TRBD1 matches at 11 bases. The CDR3 sequence is 15 residues long. After removal of 7 bases from V and 1 base from J, the junction contained 5 bases not matched to a gene. Germline lookup yields CDR1 MRHNA and CDR2 SNTAGT. The CDR3 loop reads CASKRTGGPNTEAFF. CDR3 DNA: TGTGCCAGCAAGAGGACAGGGGGCCCGAACACTGAAGCTTTCTTT.

This chain connects TRBV6-4 to TRBJ2-5, with 9 nucleotides matching TRBD1. V gave up 5 bases and J gave up 4 bases; unmatched junction bases: 2. CDR3 length: 13 residues. Germline-derived CDR1 and CDR2 are MRHNA and SNTAGT. The CDR3, as DNA: TGTGCCAGCAGTAGGGGACAGGGAGAGACCCAGTACTTC. This encodes CASSRGQGETQYF.

J is TRBJ2-1 and V is TRBV25-1, with D possibly called TRBD1 or TRBD2 (5 bases each). CDR1 is MGHDK, CDR2 SYGVNS, per germline. V dropped 8 bases and J dropped 4 bases, with 15 bases sitting between them. CDR3 length: 14 amino acids. The CDR3 sequence is CASSRSEGYNEQFF. As DNA, the CDR3 is TGTGCCAGCTCTAGGAGCGAGGGGTACAATGAGCAGTTCTTC.

This clone appeared once. The chain recombines TRBV7-9 with TRBJ2-7; D ambiguous. Trimming shortened V by 7 bases and J by 0 bases, and 10 bases separated the two germline ends. This CDR3 is built from 13 residues. Germline lookup yields CDR1 SEHNR and CDR2 FQNEAQ (reference sequence). Here the CDR3 DNA reads TGTGCCAGCACGCCTCCGCTCTCCTACGAGCAGTACTTC. Its translation is CASTPPLSYEQYF.

V gene TRBV2 combines with J gene TRBJ2-7, with 10 positions matching TRBD2. Trimming took 4 bases from V and 6 from J; bases not matched to a gene: 6. The CDR3 spans 14 residues. Germline CDR1 and CDR2: SNHLY and FYNNEI. CDR3 region: CASSGVAGGGEQYF. CDR3 in DNA: TGTGCCAGCAGTGGAGTAGCGGGAGGTGGCGAGCAGTACTTC.

The table lists this clone with a few counts. This chain uses TRBV10-1 with TRBJ2-3, with 10 bases matching TRBD2. The junction had 4 bases not matched to a gene; V was cut back by 0 bases and J by 1 base. CDR3 length: 17 amino acids. CDR1 and CDR2 from the germline V gene are WNHNN and SYGVQD (reference sequence). Written as DNA, the CDR3 is TGCGCCAGCAGTGAGTCGAGAGGACTAGCGGGCACAGATACGCAGTATTTT. This translates into CASSESRGLAGTDTQYF.

The chain joins TRBV6-6 to TRBJ2-7; TRBD2 aligns across 10 bases. The CDR3 totals 14 residues. The ends lost 8 bases at V and 5 bases at J; junction bases unmatched: 9. Germline V gene lookup returns CDR1 MNHNY and CDR2 SVGAGI (reference sequence). The CDR3 loop reads CASDRGLASNEQYF. Written as DNA, the CDR3 is TGTGCCAGCGACCGGGGACTAGCGTCAAACGAGCAGTACTTC.

There are a few counts of this clone. CDR3 sequence: CAWAPSADTQYF. Written as DNA, the CDR3 is TGTGCCTGGGCCCCGAGTGCAGATACGCAGTATTTT. This chain uses TRBV30 with TRBJ2-3; D remains ambiguous. The CDR3 has 12 amino acids. V was shortened by 5 bases and J by 4 bases, with 10 bases between the two germline ends. The germline CDR1 and CDR2 sequences are GTSNPN and SVGIG (reference sequence).

This chain joins TRBV19 and TRBJ2-7, with TRBD2 matching over 12 bases. Germline assignment: CDR1 LNHDA and CDR2 SQIVND (reference sequence). The V and J ends lost 5 bases and 2 bases, in that order; junction bases with no gene match: 4. This CDR3 contains 15 residues. The CDR3 loop is CASSERTSGTYEQYF. DNA for the CDR3: TGTGCCAGTAGTGAAAGGACTAGCGGGACCTACGAGCAGTACTTC.

This clone occurred many times. This chain connects TRBV27 to TRBJ2-7; 8 bases match TRBD1. CDR1 and CDR2 (germline): MNHEY, SMNVEV (reference sequence). There are 15 residues in the CDR3. The V segment lost 2 bases and the J segment 4 bases; nucleotides outside the gene matches: 7. As DNA, the CDR3 is TGTGCCAGCAGTTTAGCACAGGGGGGAGGTTACGAGCAGTACTTC. This translates into CASSLAQGGGYEQYF.